Listed below are T cell receptor beta chains from one sample, sequenced in a study of blood T cell repertoires in COVID-19. Here immunoSEQ multiplex PCR was the method, and the copy in TCRdb shows in-frame clones only, minus some. This table has 26,000 or so clones, around two thirds appearing once. The source material was peripheral blood. All receptors come from a man in his sixties with active or convalescent COVID-19. Each CDR3 is given with its conserved first and last residue. The order of the fields is clone size, D gene, J gene, V gene, CDR3 protein, CDR3 DNA. A D gene is named only where the DNA matches it firmly. Clone size is given for some rows only: seen once, a few or many times, or a class if the clone is expanded.

size: NA
D: TRBD1
J: TRBJ1-4
V: TRBV24-1
CDR3: CATSEQTGMGEKLFF
DNA: TGTGCCACCAGTGAACAGACAGGGATGGGCGAAAAACTGTTTTTT

size: NA
D: NA
J: TRBJ2-2
V: TRBV19
CDR3: CASSIWEDTGELFF
DNA: TGTGCCAGTAGTATTTGGGAGGACACCGGGGAGCTGTTTTTT

size: NA
D: NA
J: TRBJ2-7
V: TRBV28
CDR3: CASTQPPYEQYF
DNA: TGTGCCAGCACACAACCCCCCTACGAGCAGTACTTC

size: NA
D: TRBD2
J: TRBJ2-3
V: TRBV6-4
CDR3: CASSDQSSGGPSTDTQYF
DNA: TGTGCCAGCAGTGATCAGTCTAGCGGGGGGCCTAGCACAGATACGCAGTATTTT

size: NA
D: TRBD2
J: TRBJ2-7
V: TRBV10-3
CDR3: CAISVVAGEGEQYF
DNA: TGTGCCATCAGTGTGGTAGCGGGGGAGGGCGAGCAGTACTTC

size: NA
D: TRBD1
J: TRBJ1-2
V: TRBV24-1
CDR3: CATSDPTGTGTYGYTF
DNA: TGTGCCACCAGTGATCCCACCGGGACAGGGACGTATGGCTACACCTTC

size: NA
D: TRBD2
J: TRBJ2-3
V: TRBV10-3
CDR3: CATVPGGSTDTQYF
DNA: TGTGCCACCGTCCCGGGGGGGAGCACAGATACGCAGTATTTT

size: NA
D: TRBD2
J: TRBJ2-3
V: TRBV10-3
CDR3: CATGTSGGAADTQYF
DNA: TGTGCCACCGGGACTAGCGGGGGGGCCGCAGATACGCAGTATTTT

size: NA
D: NA
J: TRBJ2-7
V: TRBV4-2
CDR3: CASSQDSYEQYF
DNA: TGTGCCAGCAGCCAAGACAGCTACGAGCAGTACTTC

size: once
D: TRBD1
J: TRBJ1-2
V: TRBV5-6
CDR3: CANSSRQGALTNYGYTF
DNA: TGTGCCAACAGCTCTAGACAGGGGGCCTTAACTAACTATGGCTACACCTTC

size: NA
D: TRBD1
J: TRBJ2-2
V: TRBV30
CDR3: CARTGVGTGELFF
DNA: TGTGCCAGAACAGGGGTCGGGACCGGGGAGCTGTTTTTT

size: few
D: NA
J: TRBJ1-1
V: TRBV12-3/TRBV12-4
CDR3: CASSLQGNTEAFF
DNA: TGTGCCAGCAGTTTACAGGGGAACACTGAAGCTTTCTTT

size: NA
D: NA
J: TRBJ2-3
V: TRBV11-2
CDR3: CASNRGGSGDTQYF
DNA: TGTGCCAGCAACCGTGGGGGGTCTGGAGATACGCAGTATTTT

size: NA
D: TRBD2
J: TRBJ2-1
V: TRBV10-1
CDR3: CASSELAGAYNEQFF
DNA: TGCGCCAGCAGTGAGCTAGCGGGAGCCTACAATGAGCAGTTCTTC

size: NA
D: TRBD1
J: TRBJ1-5
V: TRBV15
CDR3: CATSTDRANQPQHF
DNA: TGTGCCACCAGCACCGACAGGGCCAATCAGCCCCAGCATTTT

size: NA
D: NA
J: TRBJ2-6
V: TRBV28
CDR3: CASSSVWGAGANVLTF
DNA: TGTGCCAGCAGTTCCGTATGGGGCGCTGGGGCCAACGTCCTGACTTTC

size: NA
D: NA
J: TRBJ2-1
V: TRBV27
CDR3: CASSLRNEQFF
DNA: TGTGCCAGCAGCTTGAGGAATGAGCAGTTCTTC

size: few
D: NA
J: TRBJ2-7
V: TRBV4-2
CDR3: CASSQDLEQGGEQYF
DNA: TGTGCCAGCAGCCAAGATTTGGAGCAGGGTGGCGAGCAGTACTTC

size: NA
D: TRBD2
J: TRBJ2-7
V: TRBV9
CDR3: CASSVEAGLAGAARDEQYF
DNA: TGTGCCAGCAGCGTAGAGGCTGGACTAGCGGGGGCTGCTCGAGACGAGCAGTACTTC

size: NA
D: NA
J: TRBJ1-2
V: TRBV11-2
CDR3: CASSLYQGWNYGYTF
DNA: TGTGCCAGCAGCTTATACCAGGGATGGAACTATGGCTACACCTTC

size: NA
D: NA
J: TRBJ1-1
V: TRBV5-4
CDR3: CASIRVGADTEAFF
DNA: TGTGCCAGCATCCGGGTGGGAGCAGACACTGAAGCTTTCTTT

size: few
D: NA
J: TRBJ2-5
V: TRBV29-1
CDR3: CSVITGGGETQYF
DNA: TGCAGCGTCATAACGGGGGGCGGTGAGACCCAGTACTTC

size: once
D: TRBD2
J: TRBJ2-5
V: TRBV4-1
CDR3: CASSQVLGSGREETQYF
DNA: TGCGCCAGCAGCCAAGTCCTCGGTAGCGGGAGGGAGGAGACCCAGTACTTC

size: NA
D: TRBD1
J: TRBJ1-1
V: TRBV6-5
CDR3: CASSYSGQGVTEAFF
DNA: TGTGCCAGCAGTTACTCTGGGCAGGGGGTCACTGAAGCTTTCTTT

size: NA
D: NA
J: TRBJ1-2
V: TRBV6-1
CDR3: CASSDPLNPEDFYYGYTF
DNA: TGTGCCAGCAGTGACCCCCTTAACCCGGAGGACTTCTACTATGGCTACACCTTC

size: NA
D: NA
J: TRBJ2-5
V: TRBV5-1
CDR3: CASSLGPSGGGETQYF
DNA: TGCGCCAGCAGCTTGGGACCCTCGGGGGGCGGAGAGACCCAGTACTTC

size: medium-sized
D: NA
J: TRBJ2-1
V: TRBV5-1
CDR3: CASSFRGDNEQFF
DNA: TGCGCCAGCAGCTTCAGAGGAGACAATGAGCAGTTCTTC

size: few
D: NA
J: TRBJ1-5
V: TRBV4-1
CDR3: CASSPRLTTNQPQHF
DNA: TGCGCCAGCAGCCCCCGACTTACCACTAATCAGCCCCAGCATTTT

size: NA
D: NA
J: TRBJ1-1
V: TRBV6-5
CDR3: CASGRAIMNTEAFF
DNA: TGTGCCAGCGGCAGGGCTATCATGAACACTGAAGCTTTCTTT

size: NA
D: NA
J: TRBJ1-1
V: TRBV3-1/TRBV3-2
CDR3: CASSLNTRNTEAFF
DNA: TGTGCCAGCAGCTTGAATACACGGAACACTGAAGCTTTCTTT

size: NA
D: NA
J: TRBJ1-2
V: TRBV6-5
CDR3: CASSDPSGRGYTF
DNA: TGTGCCAGCAGCGACCCTAGCGGTCGGGGCTACACCTTC

size: NA
D: NA
J: TRBJ2-7
V: TRBV30
CDR3: CAWSGTVSEQYF
DNA: TGTGCCTGGAGTGGGACAGTGAGCGAGCAGTACTTC

size: once
D: NA
J: TRBJ1-1
V: TRBV2
CDR3: CASSGLLMNTEAFF
DNA: TGTGCCAGCAGTGGACTGCTGATGAACACTGAAGCTTTCTTT

size: NA
D: NA
J: TRBJ1-5
V: TRBV30
CDR3: CAWSIEGHSNQPQHF
DNA: TGTGCCTGGAGTATAGAGGGCCATAGCAATCAGCCCCAGCATTTT

size: NA
D: NA
J: TRBJ1-1
V: TRBV19
CDR3: CASSIGRGNTEAFF
DNA: TGTGCCAGTAGTATTGGCAGGGGGAACACTGAAGCTTTCTTT

size: NA
D: NA
J: TRBJ1-1
V: TRBV7-3
CDR3: CASSSQGSTEAFF
DNA: TGTGCCAGCAGCTCTCAAGGGAGCACTGAAGCTTTCTTT

size: NA
D: TRBD2
J: TRBJ2-5
V: TRBV5-4
CDR3: CASSPRTSGARETQYF
DNA: TGTGCCAGCAGCCCAAGGACTAGCGGGGCGAGGGAGACCCAGTACTTC

size: NA
D: NA
J: TRBJ1-5
V: TRBV2
CDR3: CASSYSPGSNQPQHF
DNA: TGTGCCAGCAGTTATAGTCCAGGAAGCAATCAGCCCCAGCATTTT

size: few
D: NA
J: TRBJ2-7
V: TRBV18
CDR3: CASSPYSGLDYEQYF
DNA: TGTGCCAGCTCACCTTATTCAGGGCTCGACTACGAGCAGTACTTC

size: medium-sized
D: NA
J: TRBJ1-2
V: TRBV27
CDR3: CASSTLTGPLGYTF
DNA: TGTGCCAGCAGTACCCTCACAGGGCCTCTAGGCTACACCTTC

size: NA
D: TRBD1
J: TRBJ1-2
V: TRBV5-4
CDR3: CASSLKTGSNYGYTF
DNA: TGTGCCAGCAGCCTTAAGACAGGGAGTAACTATGGCTACACCTTC

size: NA
D: NA
J: TRBJ2-5
V: TRBV7-7
CDR3: CASSLGTQIQETQYF
DNA: TGTGCTAGCAGCTTGGGGACACAGATCCAAGAGACCCAGTACTTC

size: NA
D: TRBD1
J: TRBJ2-7
V: TRBV5-1
CDR3: CASSFDRAYEQYF
DNA: TGCGCCAGCAGCTTTGACAGGGCCTACGAGCAGTACTTC

size: NA
D: NA
J: TRBJ1-2
V: TRBV29-1
CDR3: CSVEGGGSKGYTF
DNA: TGCAGCGTTGAAGGGGGGGGATCGAAAGGCTACACCTTC

size: NA
D: NA
J: TRBJ1-1
V: TRBV12-3/TRBV12-4
CDR3: CASSSERGLEAFF
DNA: TGTGCCAGCAGTTCAGAAAGAGGACTTGAAGCTTTCTTT

size: NA
D: TRBD2
J: TRBJ2-6
V: TRBV19
CDR3: CASSRTSGSSGANVLTF
DNA: TGTGCCAGTAGTAGGACTAGCGGGAGCTCTGGGGCCAACGTCCTGACTTTC

size: NA
D: NA
J: TRBJ2-2
V: TRBV5-1
CDR3: CASSINKNTGELFF
DNA: TGCGCCAGCAGCATAAATAAAAACACCGGGGAGCTGTTTTTT

size: NA
D: NA
J: TRBJ1-2
V: TRBV5-1
CDR3: CASSLGPGSDGYTF
DNA: TGCGCCAGCAGCTTGGGTCCAGGGTCAGATGGCTACACCTTC

size: NA
D: TRBD2
J: TRBJ2-1
V: TRBV25-1
CDR3: CASSVSILAGNNEQFF
DNA: TGTGCCAGCAGTGTATCAATACTAGCGGGGAACAATGAGCAGTTCTTC

size: once
D: TRBD1
J: TRBJ2-4
V: TRBV5-3
CDR3: CASTSQGAAKNIQYF
DNA: TGTGCCAGCACCTCACAGGGGGCGGCCAAAAACATTCAGTACTTC

size: few
D: NA
J: TRBJ1-4
V: TRBV28
CDR3: CASREGFDEKLFF
DNA: TGTGCCAGCAGGGAGGGGTTTGATGAAAAACTGTTTTTT

size: NA
D: TRBD2
J: TRBJ2-3
V: TRBV3-1/TRBV3-2
CDR3: CASSQRTREPYF
DNA: TGTGCCAGCAGCCAACGGACTAGGGAACCGTATTTT

size: NA
D: TRBD2
J: TRBJ2-2
V: TRBV6-2/TRBV6-3
CDR3: CASSLGPGRTNTGELFF
DNA: TGTGCCAGCAGTTTAGGGCCCGGGAGGACGAACACCGGGGAGCTGTTTTTT

size: few
D: TRBD1
J: TRBJ1-2
V: TRBV6-5
CDR3: CASRQGAGARYGYTF
DNA: TGTGCCAGCAGACAGGGGGCAGGGGCTCGATATGGCTACACCTTC

size: NA
D: NA
J: TRBJ1-2
V: TRBV6-1
CDR3: CASSEFRGGSYGYTF
DNA: TGTGCCAGCAGTGAATTCCGGGGGGGTAGCTATGGCTACACCTTC

size: large
D: NA
J: TRBJ2-3
V: TRBV27
CDR3: CASSPLTRSTDTQYF
DNA: TGTGCCAGCAGTCCCCTGACTAGGAGCACAGATACGCAGTATTTT

size: NA
D: NA
J: TRBJ2-3
V: TRBV27
CDR3: CASTRADTQYF
DNA: TGTGCCAGCACCAGGGCAGATACGCAGTATTTT